These T cell receptor beta chains were read from a single sample in a study of T-cell reconstitution after alpha-beta-depleted transplantation in children. One entry per CDR3 protein results from TCRdb running MiXCR on the PCR reads. The sample has a few hundred thousand distinct CDR3 sequences; approximately 11% are singletons. Sequenced here: PBMCs from the stem cell graft donor, sampled from the stem cell graft. Receptors were obtained from a human donor who donated a stem cell graft to a child with acute myeloid leukemia. CDR3s include the opening cysteine and the closing phenylalanine or tryptophan. Each record gives: J gene, V gene, CDR3 protein.

J gene: TRBJ2-5; V gene: TRBV7-9; CDR3 protein: CASSLLAGETQYF
J gene: TRBJ1-2; V gene: TRBV9; CDR3 protein: CASSAAFGAAYGYTF
J gene: TRBJ2-6; V gene: TRBV27; CDR3 protein: CASSTGPGDYGANVLTF
J gene: TRBJ2-5; V gene: TRBV6-2/TRBV6-3; CDR3 protein: CASSYSFREGREETQYF
J gene: TRBJ2-3; V gene: TRBV3-1; CDR3 protein: CASGRRGGPTDTQYF
J gene: TRBJ2-2; V gene: TRBV5-1; CDR3 protein: CASSLTGGGTGELFF
J gene: TRBJ2-3; V gene: TRBV5-1; CDR3 protein: CASSRDWDTQYF
J gene: TRBJ2-3; V gene: TRBV10-1; CDR3 protein: CASSGRVGTDTQYF
J gene: TRBJ1-6; V gene: TRBV12-3/TRBV12-4; CDR3 protein: CASSFQGGGNSPLHF
J gene: TRBJ2-1; V gene: TRBV25-1; CDR3 protein: CASSEWVETPRGEQFF
J gene: TRBJ1-2; V gene: TRBV6-2/TRBV6-3; CDR3 protein: CASSYSAGELDGYTF
J gene: TRBJ1-6; V gene: TRBV7-9; CDR3 protein: CASSLGGTPYNSPLHF
J gene: TRBJ2-2; V gene: TRBV28; CDR3 protein: CATPGGAHTGELFF
J gene: TRBJ2-1; V gene: TRBV29-1; CDR3 protein: CSVEEEAGNYNEQFF
J gene: TRBJ2-5; V gene: TRBV4-1; CDR3 protein: CASSQVLAGGSGRGKRETQYF
J gene: TRBJ1-5; V gene: TRBV5-1; CDR3 protein: CASSLGLGSNQPQHF
J gene: TRBJ1-6; V gene: TRBV5-1; CDR3 protein: CASSLAWQGLGSPLHF
J gene: TRBJ2-1; V gene: TRBV9; CDR3 protein: CASSVGGLAYNEQFF
J gene: TRBJ2-3; V gene: TRBV6-5; CDR3 protein: CASSYVAGFTDTQYF
J gene: TRBJ2-3; V gene: TRBV18; CDR3 protein: CASSPRGRGPASTDTQYF
J gene: TRBJ1-4; V gene: TRBV5-1; CDR3 protein: CASSSMGGRNEKLFF
J gene: TRBJ2-1; V gene: TRBV27; CDR3 protein: CASSSPPGGASGGAGDYNEQFF
J gene: TRBJ2-3; V gene: TRBV12-5; CDR3 protein: CASGKGLAGHTDTQYF
J gene: TRBJ2-1; V gene: TRBV27; CDR3 protein: CASCTGGPSYNEQFF
J gene: TRBJ1-3; V gene: TRBV5-1; CDR3 protein: CASSSSGTPHSSGNTIYF
J gene: TRBJ2-7; V gene: TRBV29-1; CDR3 protein: CSVGTSGRYEQYF
J gene: TRBJ2-1; V gene: TRBV7-2; CDR3 protein: CASSLYGGLGDEQFF
J gene: TRBJ2-1; V gene: TRBV11-2; CDR3 protein: CASSLESANEQFF
J gene: TRBJ2-1; V gene: TRBV7-2; CDR3 protein: CASSLVGLAGVNEQFF
J gene: TRBJ2-5; V gene: TRBV12-3/TRBV12-4; CDR3 protein: CASSPSDSQETQYF
J gene: TRBJ1-1; V gene: TRBV6-6; CDR3 protein: CASTLDGGGEAFF
J gene: TRBJ2-2; V gene: TRBV7-2; CDR3 protein: CASSLGTGFSGELFF
J gene: TRBJ2-2; V gene: TRBV10-3; CDR3 protein: CAISESQREGREELFF
J gene: TRBJ1-5; V gene: TRBV20-1; CDR3 protein: CSAANGNQPQHF
J gene: TRBJ2-7; V gene: TRBV4-3; CDR3 protein: CASSQDGRTNPYEQYF
J gene: TRBJ1-2; V gene: TRBV12-3/TRBV12-4; CDR3 protein: CASSQQGGGNYGYTF
J gene: TRBJ1-4; V gene: TRBV5-5; CDR3 protein: CASSLNLEKLFF
J gene: TRBJ1-5; V gene: TRBV5-5; CDR3 protein: CASSRDPRGNQPQHF
J gene: TRBJ2-3; V gene: TRBV12-3/TRBV12-4; CDR3 protein: CASSSTPNTQYF
J gene: TRBJ2-2; V gene: TRBV5-1; CDR3 protein: CASSLRQYTGELFF
J gene: TRBJ2-3; V gene: TRBV20-1; CDR3 protein: CSASEAGVGPDTQYF
J gene: TRBJ2-2; V gene: TRBV12-3/TRBV12-4; CDR3 protein: CASSLQGASGSGELFF
J gene: TRBJ2-3; V gene: TRBV7-2; CDR3 protein: CASSSQGGSTDTQYF
J gene: TRBJ2-1; V gene: TRBV9; CDR3 protein: CASSAFGTALKEQFF
J gene: TRBJ2-2; V gene: TRBV23-1; CDR3 protein: CASSQYFAAGTGVSGELFF
J gene: TRBJ2-3; V gene: TRBV18; CDR3 protein: CASSPQGNSRTDTQYF
J gene: TRBJ2-2; V gene: TRBV6-1; CDR3 protein: CASTLRTGLAGELFF
J gene: TRBJ2-7; V gene: TRBV9; CDR3 protein: CASSGGTSVSEQYF
J gene: TRBJ2-3; V gene: TRBV5-1; CDR3 protein: CASSTGLAGGRSADTQYF
J gene: TRBJ2-5; V gene: TRBV10-3; CDR3 protein: CAISDGTGIEETQYF
J gene: TRBJ1-1; V gene: TRBV20-1; CDR3 protein: CSAKMDSLMNTEAFF
J gene: TRBJ2-2; V gene: TRBV14; CDR3 protein: CASSRDVWRGKNTGELFF
J gene: TRBJ1-1; V gene: TRBV20-1; CDR3 protein: CSASLGQVNTEAFF
J gene: TRBJ2-1; V gene: TRBV3-1; CDR3 protein: CASSQDSSGGAREQFF
J gene: TRBJ2-1; V gene: TRBV3-1; CDR3 protein: CASCPGLAGGYEQFF